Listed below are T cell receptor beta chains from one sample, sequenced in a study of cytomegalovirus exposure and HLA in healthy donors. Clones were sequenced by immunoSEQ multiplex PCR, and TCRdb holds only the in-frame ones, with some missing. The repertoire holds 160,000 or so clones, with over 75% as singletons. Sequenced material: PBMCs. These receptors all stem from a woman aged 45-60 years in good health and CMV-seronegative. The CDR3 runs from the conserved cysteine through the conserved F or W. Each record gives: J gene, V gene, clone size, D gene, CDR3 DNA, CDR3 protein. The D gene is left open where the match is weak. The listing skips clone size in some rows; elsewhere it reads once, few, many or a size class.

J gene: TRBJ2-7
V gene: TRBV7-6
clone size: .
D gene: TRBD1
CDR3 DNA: TGTGCCAGCAGCGAAGACAGGGGGCTTAACTACGAGCAGTACTTC
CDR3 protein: CASSEDRGLNYEQYF

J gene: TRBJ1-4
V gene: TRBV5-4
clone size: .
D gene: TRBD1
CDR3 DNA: TGTGCCAGCAGCGTGATAGGGGGCGGAACTAATGAAAAACTGTTTTTT
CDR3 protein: CASSVIGGGTNEKLFF

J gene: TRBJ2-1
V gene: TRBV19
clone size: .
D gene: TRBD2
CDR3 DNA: TGTGCCAGTAGTATAAGGCCCCCCCTAGCGGGCCACTACAATGAGCAGTTCTTC
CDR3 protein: CASSIRPPLAGHYNEQFF

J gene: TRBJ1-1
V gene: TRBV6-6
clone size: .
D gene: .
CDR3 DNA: TGTGCCAGCAGTTACTTTATTAACACTGAAGCTTTCTTT
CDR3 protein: CASSYFINTEAFF

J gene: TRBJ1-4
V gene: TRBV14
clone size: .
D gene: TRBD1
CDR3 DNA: TGTGCCAGCAGCCAACTCCAAGACAGGGGAGTTTATGAAAAACTGTTTTTT
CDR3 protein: CASSQLQDRGVYEKLFF

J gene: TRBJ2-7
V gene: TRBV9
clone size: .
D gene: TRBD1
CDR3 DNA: TGTGCCAGCAGCGCTGCCAGCGGGACAGGGTTTATCGAGCAGTACTTC
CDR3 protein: CASSAASGTGFIEQYF

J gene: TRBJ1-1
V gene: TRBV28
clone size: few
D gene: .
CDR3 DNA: TGTGCCAGCAGTTCCCCTGGCCTGGGACTTGAAGCTTTCTTT
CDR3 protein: CASSSPGLGLEAFF

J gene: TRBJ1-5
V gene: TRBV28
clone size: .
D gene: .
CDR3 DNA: TGTGCCAGCAGTCCAGGGGCAAGCAATCAGCCCCAGCATTTT
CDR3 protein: CASSPGASNQPQHF

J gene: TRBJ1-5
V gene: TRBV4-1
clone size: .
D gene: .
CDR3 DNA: TGCGCCAGCAGCCAAGTCTTGATCCCCAGGGACACCGCCAATCAGCCCCAGCATTTT
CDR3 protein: CASSQVLIPRDTANQPQHF

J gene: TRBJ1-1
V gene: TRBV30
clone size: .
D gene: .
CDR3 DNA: TGTGCCTGGAGTTTGAGGATGAACACTGAAGCTTTCTTT
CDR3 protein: CAWSLRMNTEAFF

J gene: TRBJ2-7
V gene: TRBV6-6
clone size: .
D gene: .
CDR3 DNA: TGTGCCAGCAGTTACGACGGGGGCTCCTACGAGCAGTACTTC
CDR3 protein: CASSYDGGSYEQYF

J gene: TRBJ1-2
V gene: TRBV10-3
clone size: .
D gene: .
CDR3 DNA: TGTGCCATCAGTGCCATTTCCGGGAGCCAGGGAGGTGGCTACACCTTC
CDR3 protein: CAISAISGSQGGGYTF

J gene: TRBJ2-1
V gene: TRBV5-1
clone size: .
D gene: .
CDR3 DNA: TGCGCCAGCAGCTTGGAGCCTACCAATGAGCAGTTCTTC
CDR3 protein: CASSLEPTNEQFF

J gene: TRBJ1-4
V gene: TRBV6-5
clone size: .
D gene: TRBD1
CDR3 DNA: TGTGCCAGCAGTTACGACAGGGCCATTGAAAAACTGTTTTTT
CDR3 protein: CASSYDRAIEKLFF

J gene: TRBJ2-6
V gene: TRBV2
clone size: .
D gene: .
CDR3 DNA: TGTGCCACCATTGGGGCCAACGTCCTGACTTTC
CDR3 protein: CATIGANVLTF

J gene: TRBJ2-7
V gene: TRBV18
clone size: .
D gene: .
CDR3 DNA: TGTGCCAGCTCACCGATTGGAGCTCCCTCAGACTACGAGCAGTACTTC
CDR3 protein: CASSPIGAPSDYEQYF

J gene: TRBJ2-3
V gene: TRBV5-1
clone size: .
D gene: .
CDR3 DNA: TGCGCCAGCAGCTTGCGGGGGGCTAGCACAGATACGCAGTATTTT
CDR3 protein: CASSLRGASTDTQYF

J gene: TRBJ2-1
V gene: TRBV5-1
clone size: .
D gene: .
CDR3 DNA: TGCGCCAGCAGCTGGGACTGGGAGCAGTTCTTC
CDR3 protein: CASSWDWEQFF

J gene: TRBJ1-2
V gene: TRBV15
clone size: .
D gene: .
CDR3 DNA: TGTGCCACCAGCAGAGTGACGGGAAACTATGGCTACACCTTC
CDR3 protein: CATSRVTGNYGYTF

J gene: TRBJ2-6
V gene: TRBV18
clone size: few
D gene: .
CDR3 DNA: TGTGCCAGCTCCGGGTGGGGGCCCGGCTCTGGGGCCAACGTCCTGACTTTC
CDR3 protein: CASSGWGPGSGANVLTF

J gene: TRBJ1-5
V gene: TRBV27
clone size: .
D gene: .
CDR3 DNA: TGTGCCAGCAGTTCCCTAGGCGGCAATCAGCCCCAGCATTTT
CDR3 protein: CASSSLGGNQPQHF

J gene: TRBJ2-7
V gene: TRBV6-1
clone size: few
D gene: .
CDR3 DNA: TGTGCCAGCAGTTATGGTCAATCGGTTGACGAGCAGTACTTC
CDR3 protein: CASSYGQSVDEQYF

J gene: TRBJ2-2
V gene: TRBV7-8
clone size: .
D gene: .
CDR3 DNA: TGTGCCAGCAGCGCGACCGGGGAGCTGTTTTTT
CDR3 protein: CASSATGELFF

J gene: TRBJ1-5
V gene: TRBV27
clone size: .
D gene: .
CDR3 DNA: TGTGCCAGCAGCCAGATAGGGGGGGCAAGCAATCAGCCCCAGCATTTT
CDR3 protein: CASSQIGGASNQPQHF

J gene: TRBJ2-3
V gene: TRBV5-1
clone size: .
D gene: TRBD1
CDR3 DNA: TGCGCCAGCAGCTTGGTTGGACAGGGCAATGCAGATACGCAGTATTTT
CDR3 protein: CASSLVGQGNADTQYF

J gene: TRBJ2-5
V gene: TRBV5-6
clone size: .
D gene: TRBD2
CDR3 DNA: TGTGCCAGCAGCCCCCGACTAGCGGGGAACCAAGAGACCCAGTACTTC
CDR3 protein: CASSPRLAGNQETQYF

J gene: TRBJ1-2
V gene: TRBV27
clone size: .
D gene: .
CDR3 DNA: TGTGCCAGCAGAGCTACGGACAGCTCTCGTGGCTACACCTTC
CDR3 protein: CASRATDSSRGYTF

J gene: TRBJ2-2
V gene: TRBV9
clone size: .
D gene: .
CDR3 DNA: TGTGCCAGCAGCGACAGGGTTACGGACACCGGGGAGCTGTTTTTT
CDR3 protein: CASSDRVTDTGELFF

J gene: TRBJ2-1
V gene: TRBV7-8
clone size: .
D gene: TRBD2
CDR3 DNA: TGTGCCAGCAGCTTAGTAGCGGGAGATCCCTACAATGAGCAGTTCTTC
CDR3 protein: CASSLVAGDPYNEQFF

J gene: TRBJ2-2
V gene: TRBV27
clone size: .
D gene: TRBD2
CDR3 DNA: TGTGCCAGCAGTTTCCGTAGCGGGGGGCCAATCACCGGGGAGCTGTTTTTT
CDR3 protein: CASSFRSGGPITGELFF

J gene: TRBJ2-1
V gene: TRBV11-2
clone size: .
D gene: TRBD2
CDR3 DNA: TGTGCCAGCAGCGCATCTAGCGGGCCTTCCTACAATGAGCAGTTCTTC
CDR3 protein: CASSASSGPSYNEQFF

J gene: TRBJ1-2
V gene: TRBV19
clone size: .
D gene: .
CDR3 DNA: TGTGCCAGTAGTAGTAGACAGTATGGCTACACCTTC
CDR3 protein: CASSSRQYGYTF

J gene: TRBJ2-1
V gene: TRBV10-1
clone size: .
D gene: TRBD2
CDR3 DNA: TGCGCCAGCAGTGAGTCGACCCTACTAGCGGGGGATCACAATGAGCAGTTCTTC
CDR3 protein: CASSESTLLAGDHNEQFF

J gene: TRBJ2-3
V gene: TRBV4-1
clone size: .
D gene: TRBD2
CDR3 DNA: TGCGCCAGCAGCCAAAGCGGGGGAGTCACAGATACGCAGTATTTT
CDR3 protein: CASSQSGGVTDTQYF

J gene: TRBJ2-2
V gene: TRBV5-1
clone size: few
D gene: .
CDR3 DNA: TGCGCCAGCAGCGCAGACAGGCCGGGGGAGCTGTTTTTT
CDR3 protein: CASSADRPGELFF

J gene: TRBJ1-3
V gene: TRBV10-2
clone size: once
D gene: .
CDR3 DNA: TGCGCCAGCAGTGATGGAGTCCGCTCTGGAAACACCATATATTTT
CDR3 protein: CASSDGVRSGNTIYF

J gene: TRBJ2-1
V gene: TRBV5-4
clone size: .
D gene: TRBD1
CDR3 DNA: TGTGCCAGCAGCCGATCGGGACAGGCCTACAATGAGCAGTTCTTC
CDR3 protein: CASSRSGQAYNEQFF

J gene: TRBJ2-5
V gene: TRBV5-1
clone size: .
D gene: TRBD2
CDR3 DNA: TGCGCCAGCAGCCAAGGACTAGCGGGGGCCACGAACGAGTACTTC
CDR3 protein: CASSQGLAGATNEYF

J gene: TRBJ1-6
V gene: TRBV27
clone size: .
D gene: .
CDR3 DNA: TGTGCCAGCAGTTCGGACACCTACCTCAATTCACCCCTCCACTTT
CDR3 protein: CASSSDTYLNSPLHF

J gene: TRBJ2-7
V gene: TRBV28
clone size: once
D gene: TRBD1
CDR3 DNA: TGTGCCAGCACCTTATTACCGGGACAGGGACCATACGAGCAGTACTTC
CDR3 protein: CASTLLPGQGPYEQYF

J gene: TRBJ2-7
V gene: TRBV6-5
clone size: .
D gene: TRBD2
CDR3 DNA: TGTGCCAGCAGTTACGGACTAGCGGGGTACGAGCAGTACTTC
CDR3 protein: CASSYGLAGYEQYF

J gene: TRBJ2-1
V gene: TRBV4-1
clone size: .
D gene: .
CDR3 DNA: TGCGCCAGCAGCCAACCACTAGCCTACAGGGGAAATGAGCAGTTCTTC
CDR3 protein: CASSQPLAYRGNEQFF

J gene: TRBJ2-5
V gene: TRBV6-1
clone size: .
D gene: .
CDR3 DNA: TGTGCCAGCAGTGAAAACTGGTCGGAGACCCAGTACTTC
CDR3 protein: CASSENWSETQYF

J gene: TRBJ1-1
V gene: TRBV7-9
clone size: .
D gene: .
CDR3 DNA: TGTGCCAGCAGCTTAGGGCGGGGTACGGCTTTCTTT
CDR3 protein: CASSLGRGTAFF

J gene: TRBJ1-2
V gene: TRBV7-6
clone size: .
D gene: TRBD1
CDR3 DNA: TGTGCCAGCAGCTTAGTCCTACAGGGGGTAGGGGGCTACACCTTC
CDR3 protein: CASSLVLQGVGGYTF

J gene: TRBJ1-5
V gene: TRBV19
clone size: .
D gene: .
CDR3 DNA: TGTGCCAGTAGCGAACAGGCTGTGGGTCAGCCCCAGCATTTT
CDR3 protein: CASSEQAVGQPQHF

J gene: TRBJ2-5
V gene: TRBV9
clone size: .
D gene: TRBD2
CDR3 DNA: TGTGCCAGCAGCGAAAACAGCGGGAGTTGGGAGACCCAGTACTTC
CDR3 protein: CASSENSGSWETQYF

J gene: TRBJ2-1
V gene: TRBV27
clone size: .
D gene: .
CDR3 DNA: TGTGCCAGCAGTTTCGACAATGAGCAGTTCTTC
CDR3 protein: CASSFDNEQFF